The clone carrying this T cell receptor (beta chain) was counted at least ten times. Its antigen is undetermined. The germline V and J ends were trimmed by 4 bases and 6 bases, with 15 bases remaining between them. The CDR3 loop spans 13 amino acids. Germline-derived CDR1 and CDR2 are SQVTM and ANQGSEA. Researchers made TCR cDNA using 5'RACE template switching, and this step added a universal primer site and UMIs. TCRdb called the 5' RACE reads again in MiXCR, with one record for every CDR3 protein. The profile shows 300,000 or so distinct CDR3 sequences, approximately 7% of them singletons. This sample is drawn from a study of T cells after yellow fever vaccination. The study's findings and limits: Post-booster samples contained most primary-vaccination clones (about 96% CD4, almost 90% CD8). A secondary response was less intense yet reached its peak sooner, at day 5 versus 15. Repertoires sorted by FACS could include abundant clonotypes that are contaminants from the bulk population.

The rearrangement links TRBV29-1 to TRBJ1-1; D unresolved. The clonotype comes from a man younger than 30 who received the YFV17D yellow fever vaccine. The specimen comprised PBMCs, sampled about 49 days after the first yellow fever vaccination. CDR3 DNA sequence: TGCAGCGTTGTTGCTCGAGGGTCCTCTGAAGCTTTCTTT. Translation: CSVVARGSSEAFF.